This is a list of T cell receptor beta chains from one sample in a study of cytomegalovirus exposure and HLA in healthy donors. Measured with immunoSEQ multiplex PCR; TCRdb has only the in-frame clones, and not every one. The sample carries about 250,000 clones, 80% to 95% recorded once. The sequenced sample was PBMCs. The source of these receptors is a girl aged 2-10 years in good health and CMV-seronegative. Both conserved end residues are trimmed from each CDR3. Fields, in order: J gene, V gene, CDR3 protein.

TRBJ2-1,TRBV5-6,ASSPGLAIHNEQF
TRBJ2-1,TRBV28,ASSERGTYNEQF
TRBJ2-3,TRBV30,AWRGHYTDTQY
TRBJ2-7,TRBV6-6,ASSSGREAYEQY
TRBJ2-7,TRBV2,ASNRVVGYEQY
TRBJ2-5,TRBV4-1,ASSPVALTQETQY
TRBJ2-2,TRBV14,ASSYKRLAGRSGELF
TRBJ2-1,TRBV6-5,ASSYRDISYNEQF
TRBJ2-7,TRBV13,ASSRYRSYEQY
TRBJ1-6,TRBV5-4,ASSHPGQGLYSPLH
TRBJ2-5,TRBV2,ASSPARETQY
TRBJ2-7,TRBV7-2,ASSSQSGGRLSPYEQY
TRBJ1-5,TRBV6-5,ASREDSYSNQPQH
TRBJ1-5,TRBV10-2,ASMKGAGQPQH
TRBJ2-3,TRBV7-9,ASSSTENTQY
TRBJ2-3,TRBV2,ASRYGSDTQY
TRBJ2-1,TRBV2,ASSEDLLAGQIEQF
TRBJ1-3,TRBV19,ASSLAGETGNTIY
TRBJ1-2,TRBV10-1,ASSDRKNYGYT
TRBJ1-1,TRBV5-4,ASSLGRVNTEAF
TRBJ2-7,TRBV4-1,ASSQDRGPGGGEQY
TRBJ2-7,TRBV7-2,ASSSQPSGVEQY
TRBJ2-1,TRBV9,ASSATSGSYNEQF
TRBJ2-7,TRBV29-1,SVAGTVAYEQY
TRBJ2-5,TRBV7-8,ASSLLGQGNQETQY
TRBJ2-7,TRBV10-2,ASRDRTVTYEQY
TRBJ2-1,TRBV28,ASSLLVQGRYNEQF
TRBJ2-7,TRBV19,ASSAPNRGSYEQY
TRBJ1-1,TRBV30,AWSVVRNTEAF
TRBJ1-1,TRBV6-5,ASVGTVHTEAF
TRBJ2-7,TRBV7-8,ASSLEPGGSYEQY
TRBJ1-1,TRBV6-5,ASSYGFSNTEAF
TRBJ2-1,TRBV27,ASSSSPGQYNEQF
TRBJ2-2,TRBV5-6,ASSLARRQGLRELF
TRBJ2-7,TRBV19,ASSIDTTGFYEQY
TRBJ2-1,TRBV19,ASSISRSPYNEQF
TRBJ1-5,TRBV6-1,ASSEIVRGRRGNQPQH
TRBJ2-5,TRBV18,ASSQGWGSKQETQY
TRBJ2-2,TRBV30,AWRPTANTGELF
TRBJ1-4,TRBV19,VSSALDSPNEKLF
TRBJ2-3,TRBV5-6,ASSLGRALTDTQY